This T cell receptor (beta chain) was sequenced in a study of blood T cells in healthy people across ages. Study conclusions and caveats: Shifts in expanded clonotypes may have been confounded by donor CMV status, which was unknown.

The second PCR ran about 6 to 12 cycles with a sample-barcoded 5' primer and J-beta primers. TCRdb processed the 5' RACE reads anew with MiXCR; each CDR3 protein has one entry. The profile shows around 870,000 distinct CDR3 sequences, around 28% of them singletons. Trimming removed 1 base from V and 2 bases from J, with 21 bases in between. The CDR3 contains 18 residues. CDR1 is LNHNV, CDR2 YYDKDF, per germline (reference sequence). This clonotype was seen ten or more times. As yet, its antigen is unknown. The sequenced sample was blood. This chain joins TRBV15 and TRBJ2-7, with D perhaps matching TRBD1 or TRBD2 (5 bases each). This receptor was obtained from a woman aged 80 or older in good health. CDR3 nucleotide sequence: TGTGCCACCAGCAGAGGCCGTATTGAGGGGAGTCGAGCCTACGAGCAGTACTTC. Its protein product is CATSRGRIEGSRAYEQYF.